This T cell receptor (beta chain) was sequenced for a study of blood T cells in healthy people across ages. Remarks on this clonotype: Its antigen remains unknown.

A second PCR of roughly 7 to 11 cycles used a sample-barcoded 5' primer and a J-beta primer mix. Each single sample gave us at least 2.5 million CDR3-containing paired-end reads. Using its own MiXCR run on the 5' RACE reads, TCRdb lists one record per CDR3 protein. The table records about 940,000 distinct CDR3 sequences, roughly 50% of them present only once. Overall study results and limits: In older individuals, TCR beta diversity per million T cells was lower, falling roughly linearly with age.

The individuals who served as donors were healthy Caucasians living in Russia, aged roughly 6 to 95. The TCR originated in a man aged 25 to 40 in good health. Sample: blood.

The CDR3, as DNA: TGTGCCAGCAGCCGACAGGGGTCCGTGGCTACGCAGTATTTT. This translates into CASSRQGSVATQYF. The chain couples TRBV2 to TRBJ2-3; 8 bases map to TRBD1. Germline V CDR1 and CDR2: SNHLY, FYNNEI. The CDR3 spans 14 residues. The J segment lost 8 bases and the V segment lost 6 bases, leaving 10 bases of the junction unmatched.